This T cell receptor (beta chain) was captured by sequencing in a study of cytomegalovirus exposure and HLA in healthy donors. Findings of the study overall: The authors considered a cluster of highly shared sequence variants likely to be a sequencing artifact.

PCR primers comprised 60 Vbeta and 13 Jbeta primers. Libraries were prepared by immunoSEQ multiplex PCR; TCRdb keeps only in-frame clonotypes and omits some of them. The table shows about 150,000 clones, with roughly three quarters occurring only once. V lost 6 bases to trimming and J lost 1 base; unmatched junction nucleotides: 3. The V gene's germline CDR1 is MNHNY and CDR2 SVGAGI (reference sequence). This CDR3 is built from 16 residues. With respect to this clone: Its antigen remains unknown.

The rearrangement links TRBV6-6 to TRBJ2-3, with 14 bases aligning to TRBD2. Sequencing was carried out using PBMCs. The sequence derives from a male donor in good health and CMV-seronegative. CDR3 DNA: TGTGCCAGCAGGGGACTAGCGGGGGACCGCACAGATACGCAGTATTTT. The encoded protein is CASRGLAGDRTDTQYF.